The source of this T cell receptor (beta chain) is a study of shared clonotypes between healthy human individuals. This CDR3 is built from 12 residues. Trimming left V 8 bases short and J 6 bases short, with 10 bases between. CDR1 is WNHNN, CDR2 SYGVQD, per germline (reference sequence). The data were produced by immunoSEQ multiplex PCR, yet TCRdb's version contains in-frame clones alone and is incomplete. The data hold more than 550,000 clones, with 55% to 75% observed a single time. This receptor was taken from a woman aged 30 to 39 in good health. Material: memory CD4+ T cells sorted from blood. Subset in this sample: CD45RA-negative fraction. The V and J genes are TRBV10-1 and TRBJ2-2; no definite D call. The CDR3 sequence is CASRSSAGELFF. CDR3 nucleotides: TGCGCCAGCCGCAGCTCCGCCGGGGAGCTGTTTTTT.